The rows below give T cell receptor beta chains drawn from one sample of a study of a mutant IDH1 vaccine in newly diagnosed glioma. Data came from immunoSEQ multiplex PCR; TCRdb stores just in-frame clones and leaves some out. The sample shows tens of thousands of clones, almost 85% of them seen only once. The sequencing here drew on PBMCs, taken from a glioma patient treated with radiotherapy, temozolomide or both. These receptors were obtained from a man aged 25-45 years with glioma. Each CDR3 is given without its conserved first and last residue. Fields, in order: CDR3 protein, V gene, J gene.

ASSFPGLAEKNTGELF	TRBV11-3	TRBJ2-2
SASLDYEQY	TRBV20-1	TRBJ2-7
ASSPWTGGVPEAF	TRBV7-2	TRBJ1-1
ASSLPDGTEQY	TRBV27	TRBJ2-7
ASSLGQGAFEQY	TRBV11-2	TRBJ2-7
ASSYRSNEKLF	TRBV6-8	TRBJ1-4
ASSAGFPGNTIY	TRBV10-1	TRBJ1-3
ASSSHQTGLDGYT	TRBV4-3	TRBJ1-2
ASTPGTGVTDTQY	TRBV6-6	TRBJ2-3
ASSESGSRGETQY	TRBV10-1	TRBJ2-5
ASSERGHLTSYNEQF	TRBV2	TRBJ2-1
ASSRHTLGGGNYEQY	TRBV2	TRBJ2-7
ATTFGVPYEQY	TRBV28	TRBJ2-7
ASSLGKNTEAF	TRBV7-7	TRBJ1-1
ASSLGSGDGEAF	TRBV5-4	TRBJ1-1
ASSPMELSTDTQY	TRBV9	TRBJ2-3
SVLGQGTDQPQH	TRBV29-1	TRBJ1-5
ASSQDSTAEAF	TRBV4-1	TRBJ1-1
ASSVQGERTGELF	TRBV9	TRBJ2-2
ASSGGRGQQETQY	TRBV9	TRBJ2-5
ASSLARDSSSTDTQY	TRBV7-2	TRBJ2-3
ASSLVVEGYEQY	TRBV5-1	TRBJ2-7
ASSEGGHSYEQY	TRBV6-1	TRBJ2-7
ASSPWLQGDSPDEKLF	TRBV5-5	TRBJ1-4
ASNQGGMVTDTQY	TRBV2	TRBJ2-3
ASSWGGGDSEAF	TRBV5-1	TRBJ1-1
ASSLAVEDGYT	TRBV5-1	TRBJ1-2
ASSVVGQGALGEQY	TRBV9	TRBJ2-7
ASSPEGEGANNSPLH	TRBV9	TRBJ1-6
ASSDNYGYT	TRBV2	TRBJ1-2
ASSLEWRGANYGYT	TRBV11-2	TRBJ1-2
SASPGAGYT	TRBV20-1	TRBJ1-2
ASSLGQSQF	TRBV19	TRBJ2-1